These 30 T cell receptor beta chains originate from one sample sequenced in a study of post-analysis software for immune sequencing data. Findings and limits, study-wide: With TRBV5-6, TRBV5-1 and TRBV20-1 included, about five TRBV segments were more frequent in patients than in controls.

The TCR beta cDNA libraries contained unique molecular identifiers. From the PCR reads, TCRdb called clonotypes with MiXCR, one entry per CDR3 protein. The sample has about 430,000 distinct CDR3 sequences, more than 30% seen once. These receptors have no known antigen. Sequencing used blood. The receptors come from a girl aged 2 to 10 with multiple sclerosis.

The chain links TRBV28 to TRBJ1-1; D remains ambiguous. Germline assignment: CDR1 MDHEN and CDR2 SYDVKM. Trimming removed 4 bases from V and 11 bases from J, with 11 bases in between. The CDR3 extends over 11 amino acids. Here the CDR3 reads CASSSPTRAFF. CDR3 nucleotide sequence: TGTGCCAGCAGTTCCCCGACTAGGGCTTTCTTT.

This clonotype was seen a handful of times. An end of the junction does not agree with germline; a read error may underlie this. The CDR3: CASSLRGTGANVRTF. The CDR3 nucleotides read TGTGCCAGCAGCTTAAGGGGAACTGGGGCCAACGTCCGGACTTTC. This chain uses TRBV7-3 with TRBJ2-6; weak D call: TRBD1 (5 bases). Germline-derived CDR1 and CDR2 are SGHTA and FQGTGA. The CDR3 has 15 amino acids.

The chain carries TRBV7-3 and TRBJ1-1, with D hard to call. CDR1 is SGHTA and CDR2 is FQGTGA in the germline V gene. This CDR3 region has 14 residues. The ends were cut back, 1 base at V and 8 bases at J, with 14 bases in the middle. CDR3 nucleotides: TGTGCCAGCAGCTTAATTGGCACGGGGAAAGAAGCTTTCTTT. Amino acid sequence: CASSLIGTGKEAFF.

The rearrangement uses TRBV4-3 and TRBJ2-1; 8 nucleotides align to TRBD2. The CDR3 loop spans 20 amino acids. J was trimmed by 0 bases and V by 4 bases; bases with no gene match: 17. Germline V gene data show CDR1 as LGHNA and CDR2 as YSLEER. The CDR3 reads CASSLLRGTRALNSYNEQFF. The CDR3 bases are TGCGCCAGCAGCCTCCTAAGGGGGACTAGGGCCCTCAACTCCTACAATGAGCAGTTCTTC.

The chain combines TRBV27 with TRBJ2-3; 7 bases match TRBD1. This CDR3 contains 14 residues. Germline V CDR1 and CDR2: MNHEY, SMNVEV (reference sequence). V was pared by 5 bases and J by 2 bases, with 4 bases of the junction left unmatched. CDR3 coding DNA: TGTGCCAGCAGTATGGACAGGAACACAGATACGCAGTATTTT. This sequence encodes CASSMDRNTDTQYF.

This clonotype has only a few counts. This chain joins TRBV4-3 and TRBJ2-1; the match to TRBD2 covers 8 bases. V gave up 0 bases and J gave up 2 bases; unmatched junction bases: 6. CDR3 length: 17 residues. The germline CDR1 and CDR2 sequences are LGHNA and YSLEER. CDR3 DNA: TGCGCCAGCAGCCAAGATTCCCTACTAGCGGCCTACAATGAGCAGTTCTTC. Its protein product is CASSQDSLLAAYNEQFF.

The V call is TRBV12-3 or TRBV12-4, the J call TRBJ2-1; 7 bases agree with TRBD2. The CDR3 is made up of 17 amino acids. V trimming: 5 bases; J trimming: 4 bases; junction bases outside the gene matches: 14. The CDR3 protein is CASSTVKASGTYNEQFF. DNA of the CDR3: TGTGCCAGCAGTACAGTTAAGGCTAGCGGAACATACAATGAGCAGTTCTTC.

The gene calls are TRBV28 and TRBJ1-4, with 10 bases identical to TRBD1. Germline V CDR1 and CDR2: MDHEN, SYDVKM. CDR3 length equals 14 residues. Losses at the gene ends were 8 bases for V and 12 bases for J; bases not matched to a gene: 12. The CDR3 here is CASYRTGGTKELFF. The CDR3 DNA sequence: TGTGCCAGCTACCGGACAGGGGGTACCAAAGAACTGTTTTTT.

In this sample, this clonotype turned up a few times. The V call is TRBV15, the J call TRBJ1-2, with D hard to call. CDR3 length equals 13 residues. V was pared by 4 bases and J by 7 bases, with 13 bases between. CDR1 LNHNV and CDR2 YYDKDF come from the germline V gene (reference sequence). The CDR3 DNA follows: TGTGCCACCAGCATCTACCTCGGAGGTGGCTACACCTTC. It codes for CATSIYLGGGYTF.

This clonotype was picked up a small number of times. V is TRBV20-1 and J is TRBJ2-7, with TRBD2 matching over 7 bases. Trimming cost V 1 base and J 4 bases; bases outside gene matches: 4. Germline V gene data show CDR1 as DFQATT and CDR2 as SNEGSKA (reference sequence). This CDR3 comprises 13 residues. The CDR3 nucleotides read TGCAGTGCTAGAGGCGGGGGAAGTTACGAGCAGTACTTC. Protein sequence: CSARGGGSYEQYF.

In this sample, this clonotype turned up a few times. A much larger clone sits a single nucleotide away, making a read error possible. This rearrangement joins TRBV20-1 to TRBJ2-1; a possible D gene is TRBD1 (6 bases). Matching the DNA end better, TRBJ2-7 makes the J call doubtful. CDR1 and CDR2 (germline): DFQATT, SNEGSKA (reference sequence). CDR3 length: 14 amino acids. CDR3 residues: CSARGDIAYNEQYF. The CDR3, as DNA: TGCAGTGCTAGAGGGGACATAGCCTACAATGAGCAGTACTTC.

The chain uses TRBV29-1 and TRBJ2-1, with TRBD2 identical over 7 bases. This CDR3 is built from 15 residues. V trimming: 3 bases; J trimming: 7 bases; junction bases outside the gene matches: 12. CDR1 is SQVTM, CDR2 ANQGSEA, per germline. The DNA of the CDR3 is TGCAGCGTTGATGGGGGTAGATGGCGGGAGAATGAGCAGTTCTTC. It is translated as CSVDGGRWRENEQFF.

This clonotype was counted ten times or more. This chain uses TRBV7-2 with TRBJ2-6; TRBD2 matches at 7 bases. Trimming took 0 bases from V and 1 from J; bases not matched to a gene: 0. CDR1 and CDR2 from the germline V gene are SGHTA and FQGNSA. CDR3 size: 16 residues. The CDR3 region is CASSLAGGSGANVLTF. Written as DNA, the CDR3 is TGTGCCAGCAGCTTAGCGGGAGGGTCTGGGGCCAACGTCCTGACTTTC.

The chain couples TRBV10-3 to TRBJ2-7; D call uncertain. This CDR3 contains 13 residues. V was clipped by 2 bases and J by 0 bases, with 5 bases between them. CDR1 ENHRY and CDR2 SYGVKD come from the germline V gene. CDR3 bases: TGTGCCATCAGTGAGCCGCCCTCCTACGAGCAGTACTTC. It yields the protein CAISEPPSYEQYF.

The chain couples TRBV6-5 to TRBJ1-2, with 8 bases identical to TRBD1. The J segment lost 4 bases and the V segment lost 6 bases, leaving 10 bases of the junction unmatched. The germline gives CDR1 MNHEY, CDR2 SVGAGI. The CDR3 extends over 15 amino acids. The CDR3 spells CASRPDRGASYGYTF. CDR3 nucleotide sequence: TGTGCCAGCAGACCCGACAGGGGAGCTAGCTATGGCTACACCTTC.

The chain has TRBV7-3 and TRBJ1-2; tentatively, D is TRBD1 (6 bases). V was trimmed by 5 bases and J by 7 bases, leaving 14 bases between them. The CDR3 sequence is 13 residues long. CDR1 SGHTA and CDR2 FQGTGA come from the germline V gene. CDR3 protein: CASSREGGGGYTF. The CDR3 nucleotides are TGTGCCAGCAGCCGGGAAGGAGGGGGTGGCTACACCTTC. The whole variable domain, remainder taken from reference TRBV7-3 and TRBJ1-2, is GAGVSQTPSNKVTEKGKYVELRCDPISGHTALYWYRQSLGQGPEFLIYFQGTGAADDSGLPNDRFFAVRPEGSVSTLKIQRTERGDSAVYLCASSREGGGGYTFGSGTRLTVV.

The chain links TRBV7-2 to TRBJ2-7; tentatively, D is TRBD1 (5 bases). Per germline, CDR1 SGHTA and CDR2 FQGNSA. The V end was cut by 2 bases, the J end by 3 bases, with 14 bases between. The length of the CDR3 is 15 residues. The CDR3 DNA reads TGTGCCAGCAGCTTAAGCCCCCGGACAATCTACGAGCAGTACTTC. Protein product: CASSLSPRTIYEQYF.

CDR3 nucleotides: TGTGCCAGCAGCGTAGGCCTACTCTACTCTGGGGCCAACGTCCTGACTTTC. Protein: CASSVGLLYSGANVLTF. The J gene is TRBJ2-6, the V gene TRBV9; D call uncertain. Between the trimmed V and J ends, which lost 0 bases and 0 bases, there was a span of 10 bases. This CDR3 comprises 17 residues. Germline-derived CDR1 and CDR2 are SGDLS and YYNGEE.

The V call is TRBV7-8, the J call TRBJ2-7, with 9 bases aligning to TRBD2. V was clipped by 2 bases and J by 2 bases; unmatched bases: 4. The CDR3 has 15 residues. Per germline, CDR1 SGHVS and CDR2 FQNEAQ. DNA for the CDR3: TGTGCCAGCAGCTTATGGGCGGGAGGGCCCTACGAGCAGTACTTC. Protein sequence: CASSLWAGGPYEQYF.

The CDR3 nucleotides read TGTGCCAGCAGCTTAGCCGAGGACAGGGATTATTCACCCCTCCACTTT. Translating it yields CASSLAEDRDYSPLHF. The chain joins TRBV7-9 to TRBJ1-6; TRBD1 matches at 8 bases. This CDR3 comprises 16 residues. The germline CDR1 and CDR2 sequences are SEHNR and FQNEAQ (reference sequence). Unmatched junction bases numbered 6, after V lost 0 bases and J lost 8 bases.

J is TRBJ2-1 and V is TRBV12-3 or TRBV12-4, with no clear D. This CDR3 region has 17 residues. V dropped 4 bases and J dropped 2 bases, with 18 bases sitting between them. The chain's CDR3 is CASSYPLPFFPYNEQFF. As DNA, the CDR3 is TGTGCCAGCAGTTATCCCTTACCCTTCTTTCCCTACAATGAGCAGTTCTTC.

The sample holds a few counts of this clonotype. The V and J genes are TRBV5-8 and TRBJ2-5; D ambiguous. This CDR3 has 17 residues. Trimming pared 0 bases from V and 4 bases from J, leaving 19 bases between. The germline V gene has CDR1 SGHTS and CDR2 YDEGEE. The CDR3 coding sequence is TGTGCCAGCAGCTTGGCTGGGTCCCGAAAAGCTCTAGAGACCCAGTACTTC. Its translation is CASSLAGSRKALETQYF.

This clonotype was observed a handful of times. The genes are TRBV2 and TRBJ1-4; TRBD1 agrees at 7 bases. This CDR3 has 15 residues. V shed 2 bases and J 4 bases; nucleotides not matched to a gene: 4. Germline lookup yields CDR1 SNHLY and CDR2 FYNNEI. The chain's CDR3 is CASSERQGLNEKLFF. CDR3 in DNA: TGTGCCAGCAGTGAACGACAGGGTCTTAATGAAAAACTGTTTTTT.

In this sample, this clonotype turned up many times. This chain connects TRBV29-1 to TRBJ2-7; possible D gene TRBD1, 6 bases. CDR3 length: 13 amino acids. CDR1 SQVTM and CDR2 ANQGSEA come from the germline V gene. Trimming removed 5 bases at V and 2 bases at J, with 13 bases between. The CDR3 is CSVRDQGTYEQYF. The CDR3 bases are TGCAGCGTTAGAGACCAGGGGACCTACGAGCAGTACTTC.

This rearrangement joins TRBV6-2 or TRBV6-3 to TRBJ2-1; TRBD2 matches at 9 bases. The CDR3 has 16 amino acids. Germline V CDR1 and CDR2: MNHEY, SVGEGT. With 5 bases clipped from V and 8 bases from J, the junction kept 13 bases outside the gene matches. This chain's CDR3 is CASSPGGREGLDEQFF. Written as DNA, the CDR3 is TGTGCCAGCAGTCCCGGAGGGCGGGAGGGCCTTGATGAGCAGTTCTTC.

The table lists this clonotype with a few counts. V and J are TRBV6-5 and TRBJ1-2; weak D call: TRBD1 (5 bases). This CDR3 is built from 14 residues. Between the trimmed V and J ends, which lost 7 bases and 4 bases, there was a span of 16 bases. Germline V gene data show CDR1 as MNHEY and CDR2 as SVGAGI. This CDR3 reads CASTLLRGAYGYTF. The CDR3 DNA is TGTGCCAGCACCCTACTGAGGGGCGCCTATGGCTACACCTTC.

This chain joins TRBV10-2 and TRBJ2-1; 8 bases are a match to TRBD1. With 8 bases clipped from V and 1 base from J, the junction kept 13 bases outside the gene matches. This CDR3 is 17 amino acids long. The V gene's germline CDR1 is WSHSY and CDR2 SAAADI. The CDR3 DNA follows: TGCGCCAGCCCCCCCGGACAGGGTCTTCTGTCCTACAATGAGCAGTTCTTC. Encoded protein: CASPPGQGLLSYNEQFF.

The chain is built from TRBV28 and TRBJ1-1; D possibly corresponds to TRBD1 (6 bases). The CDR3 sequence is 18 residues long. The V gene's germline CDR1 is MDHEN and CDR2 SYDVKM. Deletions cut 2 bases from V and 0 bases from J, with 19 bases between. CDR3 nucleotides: TGTGCCAGCAGTTTAGTTAGCGGGGCACAGGGTTTGAACACTGAAGCTTTCTTT. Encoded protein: CASSLVSGAQGLNTEAFF.

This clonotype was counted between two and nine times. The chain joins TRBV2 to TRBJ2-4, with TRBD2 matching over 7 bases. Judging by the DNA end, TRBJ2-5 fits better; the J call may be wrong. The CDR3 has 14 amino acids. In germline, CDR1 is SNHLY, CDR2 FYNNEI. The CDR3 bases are TGTGCCAGCAAGCTGCTTGGGGGGGGGGAGACCCAGTACTTC. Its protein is CASKLLGGGETQYF.

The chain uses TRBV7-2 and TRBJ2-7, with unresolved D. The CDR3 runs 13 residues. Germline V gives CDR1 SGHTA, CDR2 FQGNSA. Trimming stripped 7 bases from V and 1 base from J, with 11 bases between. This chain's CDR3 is CASTSRPSYEQYF. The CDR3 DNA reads TGTGCCAGCACCTCTCGCCCGTCCTACGAGCAGTACTTC.